The 30 T cell receptor beta chains presented below share a single source sample, sequenced in a study of early T cells in non-severe SARS-CoV-2 infection. TCRdb re-called the 5' RACE reads through MiXCR, storing one row per CDR3 protein. The repertoire has around 64,000 distinct CDR3 sequences, 12% of them found once; the top ten carry approximately 6.4%. The sample was whole blood. These receptors were obtained from an adult who was a healthcare worker with PCR-confirmed SARS-CoV-2 infection or an uninfected control (not recorded which).

Ten or more counts support this clonotype. The chain recombines TRBV11-2 with TRBJ2-7; a weak D match, TRBD1 (5 bases). The CDR3 is 15 residues long. V shed 2 bases and J shed 0 bases, with 11 bases lying between them. Germline CDR1 and CDR2: SGHAT and FQNNGV. CDR3: CASSLYRQLSYEQYF. CDR3 nucleotide sequence: TGTGCCAGCAGCTTATATAGACAGCTCTCCTACGAGCAGTACTTC.

This clonotype occurred a few times. J is TRBJ1-2 and V is TRBV6-1; unclear D gene. The CDR3 is 13 amino acids. In germline, CDR1 is MNHNS, CDR2 SASEGT. V lost 6 bases and J lost 2, with 10 bases in between. The CDR3 DNA is TGTGCCAGCAGCTTCGACCGGAACTATGGCTACACCTTC. It yields the protein CASSFDRNYGYTF.

CDR3 protein: CASSLAGTPSGNTIYF. CDR3 nucleotides: TGTGCCAGCAGCTTAGCCGGGACACCTTCTGGAAACACCATATATTTT. J is TRBJ1-3 and V is TRBV7-9; perhaps TRBD1 as D (6 bases). CDR1 SEHNR and CDR2 FQNEAQ come from the germline V gene (reference sequence). Trimming took off 0 bases at V and 1 base at J, with 10 bases between the two ends. The CDR3 has 16 residues.

This clonotype came up many times. V is TRBV20-1 and J is TRBJ2-1, with a possible D match to TRBD2 (6 bases). Germline CDR1 DFQATT, CDR2 SNEGSKA (reference sequence). V lost 1 base, J lost 2 bases, and 15 bases lay in between. CDR3 length: 16 residues. CDR3: CSARVRGGFTYNEQFF. DNA for the CDR3: TGCAGTGCTAGAGTACGTGGGGGGTTCACCTACAATGAGCAGTTCTTC.

This clonotype occurred once. The chain recombines TRBV3-1 with TRBJ1-2, with TRBD1 as a possible D gene (6 bases). V was trimmed by 5 bases and J by 3 bases, leaving 10 bases between them. The CDR3 has 13 residues. The germline gives CDR1 LGHDT, CDR2 YNNKEL (reference sequence). This CDR3 is CASSSGGYYGYTF. Here the CDR3 DNA reads TGTGCCAGCAGCTCCGGGGGCTACTATGGCTACACCTTC.

This clonotype was observed at least ten times. V and J are TRBV4-2 and TRBJ2-1, with TRBD2 matching 7 bases. CDR1 LGHNA and CDR2 YNFKEQ come from the germline V gene. After removal of 0 bases from V and 4 bases from J, the junction contained 6 bases not matched to a gene. The CDR3 is made up of 16 amino acids. For the CDR3, the DNA is TGTGCCAGCAGCCAAGAAGGGGCAGCGGGGTACAATGAGCAGTTCTTC. Translating it yields CASSQEGAAGYNEQFF.

This clonotype occurred a few times. The rearrangement links TRBV29-1 to TRBJ1-2; D unresolved. Germline CDR1 reads SQVTM; CDR2 reads ANQGSEA. The CDR3 is 8 amino acids. CDR3 sequence: CISEGYTF. The CDR3 nucleotides read TGCATCTCCGAAGGCTACACCTTC.

The chain carries TRBV20-1 and TRBJ1-2, with 8 bases identical to TRBD1. This CDR3 comprises 14 residues. Germline-derived CDR1 and CDR2 are DFQATT and SNEGSKA (reference sequence). V lost 6 bases and J lost 4; bases outside the gene matches: 10. The CDR3 bases are TGCAGTGCCAAACCAGGGGGCCACATCTATGGCTACACCTTC. Translation gives CSAKPGGHIYGYTF.

This chain uses TRBV7-2 with TRBJ2-1, with 10 bases fitting TRBD2. Germline V gene data show CDR1 as SGHTA and CDR2 as FQGNSA. The CDR3 is made up of 16 amino acids. The V segment lost 5 bases and the J segment 3 bases; nucleotides outside the gene matches: 7. The CDR3 DNA follows: TGTGCCAGCAGCCCCTTAGCGGGGGGTCGCTACAATGAGCAGTTCTTC. Its protein is CASSPLAGGRYNEQFF.

Only a few counts were recorded for this clonotype. The chain has TRBV29-1 and TRBJ2-3; perhaps TRBD2 as D (5 bases). Trimming cost V 4 bases and J 6 bases, with 17 bases left between them. This CDR3 comprises 14 residues. Per the germline V gene, CDR1 is SQVTM and CDR2 is ANQGSEA. The CDR3 sequence is CSVGGIFPADTQYF. CDR3 DNA: TGCAGCGTTGGAGGGATCTTCCCGGCGGATACGCAGTATTTT.

By its share, this clonotype is medium-sized. The chain links TRBV24-1 to TRBJ2-1; D perhaps matches TRBD2 (5 bases). Trimming cost V 3 bases and J 8 bases, with 19 bases left between them. The germline CDR1 and CDR2 sequences are KGHDR and SFDVKD. CDR3 size: 16 residues. CDR3 residues: CATSDRTVTMGDEQFF. CDR3 nucleotides: TGTGCCACCAGTGATCGTACGGTCACAATGGGAGATGAGCAGTTCTTC.

This clonotype was seen at least ten times. The chain links TRBV6-5 to TRBJ2-7, with D perhaps TRBD1 (6 bases). CDR1 and CDR2 (germline): MNHEY, SVGAGI. The CDR3 extends over 13 amino acids. Trimming took 7 bases from V and 5 from J, leaving 15 bases between them. The CDR3 DNA reads as TGTGCCAGCAAGGACAGCCCCAGGAACGAGCAGTACTTC. It translates to CASKDSPRNEQYF.

This clonotype was picked up many times. The rearrangement uses TRBV19 and TRBJ2-5; unclear D gene. Germline V gives CDR1 LNHDA, CDR2 SQIVND (reference sequence). V gave up 3 bases and J gave up 4 bases, with 12 bases separating them. The CDR3 runs 14 residues. Here the CDR3 DNA reads TGTGCCAGTAGTATGGTTCGACAAGGAGAGACCCAGTACTTC. This sequence encodes CASSMVRQGETQYF.

Note on this clonotype: A much larger clone lies one base from this, so it may be a read error. This chain connects TRBV11-2 to TRBJ2-1; D not certain. This CDR3 region has 14 residues. CDR1 and CDR2 (germline): SGHAT, FQNNGV. CDR3 in DNA: TGTGCCAGCAGCTTAGCCCCCAAAGACAATGGGCAGTTCTTC. This codes for CASSLAPKDNGQFF. The entire variable domain, with the rest obtained from reference TRBV11-2 and TRBJ2-1, is as follows: EAGVAQSPRYKIIEKRQSVAFWCNPISGHATLYWYQQILGQGPKLLIQFQNNGVVDDSQLPKDRFSAERLKGVDSTLKIQPAKLEDSAVYLCASSLAPKDNGQFFGPGTRLTVL.

This clonotype was detected a few times. This sequence joins TRBV5-4 and TRBJ2-1, with D uncertain. The length of the CDR3 is 16 residues. Trimming stripped 0 bases from V and 1 base from J, with 11 bases between. Per the germline V gene, CDR1 is SGHNT and CDR2 is YYREEE (reference sequence). The CDR3 nucleotides are TGTGCCAGCAGCTTGGCAGGACCCTCGTCCTACAATGAGCAGTTCTTC. It yields the protein CASSLAGPSSYNEQFF. Filled out from reference TRBV5-4 and TRBJ2-1, the complete variable domain reads ETGVTQSPTHLIKTRGQQVTLRCSSQSGHNTVSWYQQALGQGPQFIFQYYREEENGRGNFPPRFSGLQFPNYSSELNVNALELDDSALYLCASSLAGPSSYNEQFFGPGTRLTVL.

This clonotype has at least ten counts. The chain links TRBV19 to TRBJ1-5; D is uncertain. Trimming left V 9 bases short and J 1 base short, with 19 bases between. Germline values: CDR1 LNHDA, CDR2 SQIVND (reference sequence). The CDR3 has 16 residues. CDR3 in amino acids: CASHTGMLESNQPQHF. CDR3 nucleotides: TGTGCCAGCCACACTGGGATGCTAGAGAGCAATCAGCCCCAGCATTTT.

This clonotype was seen ten or more times. This chain uses TRBV18 with TRBJ2-3, with D uncertain. The germline V gene has CDR1 KGHSH and CDR2 LQKENI. V was shortened by 8 bases and J by 4 bases, with 13 bases between the two germline ends. This CDR3 is 13 amino acids long. The CDR3 DNA is TGTGCCAGCACCGGCGTGAGCGCAGATACGCAGTATTTT. It translates to CASTGVSADTQYF.

This clonotype was seen many times. V usage is TRBV7-2 and J usage is TRBJ2-2, with TRBD2 matching 7 bases. V was clipped by 3 bases and J by 7 bases; unmatched bases: 5. The germline CDR1 and CDR2 sequences are SGHTA and FQGNSA. The CDR3 contains 14 residues. CDR3 sequence reads: CASSLAGAHGELFF. The DNA for the CDR3 is TGTGCCAGCAGCTTGGCGGGAGCCCACGGGGAGCTGTTTTTT.

There are many counts of this clonotype. V usage is TRBV5-1 and J usage is TRBJ2-3; 8 bases are shared with TRBD2. CDR3 size: 15 residues. V lost 2 bases to trimming and J lost 5 bases; unmatched junction nucleotides: 7. CDR1 is SGHRS, CDR2 YFSETQ, per germline. This CDR3 reads CASSFPSGSGDTQYF. The CDR3 nucleotides read TGCGCCAGCAGCTTTCCCAGCGGGAGTGGAGATACGCAGTATTTT.

By sample fraction, this clonotype is medium-sized (0.01 to 0.1%). The rearrangement uses TRBV20-1 and TRBJ2-1; 9 bases agree with TRBD2. The V gene's germline CDR1 is DFQATT and CDR2 SNEGSKA (reference sequence). The CDR3 covers 16 residues. V lost 6 bases to trimming and J lost 5 bases; unmatched junction nucleotides: 14. The CDR3 sequence: CSARAKTGTSNNEQFF. CDR3 sequence (DNA): TGCAGTGCGCGTGCAAAAACCGGGACTAGCAACAATGAGCAGTTCTTC.

This clonotype occurred many times. The chain couples TRBV12-3 or TRBV12-4 to TRBJ1-1; D is uncertain. V was trimmed by 6 bases and J by 4 bases, leaving 9 bases between them. The CDR3 covers 12 residues. Here the CDR3 reads CASSRLTTEAFF. The CDR3 coding sequence is TGTGCCAGCAGCCGTCTCACCACTGAAGCTTTCTTT.

In this sample, this clonotype turned up many times. This chain connects TRBV11-2 to TRBJ2-2; D unclear. The CDR3 is 11 residues long. Trimming removed 8 bases at V and 1 base at J, with 2 bases between. Germline V gene lookup returns CDR1 SGHAT and CDR2 FQNNGV. The CDR3 spells CASLNTGELFF. CDR3 DNA: TGTGCCAGCCTGAACACCGGGGAGCTGTTTTTT. The variable domain in full, with the rest retrieved from reference TRBV11-2 and TRBJ2-2, is EAGVAQSPRYKIIEKRQSVAFWCNPISGHATLYWYQQILGQGPKLLIQFQNNGVVDDSQLPKDRFSAERLKGVDSTLKIQPAKLEDSAVYLCASLNTGELFFGEGSRLTVL.

This clonotype was found many times. The chain is built from TRBV7-9 and TRBJ2-3; a possible D gene is TRBD1 (6 bases). V shed 6 bases and J shed 5 bases, with 18 bases lying between them. CDR3 size: 15 residues. CDR1 is SEHNR, CDR2 FQNEAQ, per germline (reference sequence). The CDR3 sequence: CASSPRTVNLDTQYF. In DNA form, the CDR3 reads TGTGCCAGCAGTCCTCGGACAGTAAACCTAGATACGCAGTATTTT. Looking up the rest from reference TRBV7-9 and TRBJ2-3 gives the full variable domain: DTGVSQNPRHKITKRGQNVTFRCDPISEHNRLYWYRQTLGQGPEFLTYFQNEAQLEKSRLLSDRFSAERPKGSFSTLEIQRTEQGDSAMYLCASSPRTVNLDTQYFGPGTRLTVL.

The rearrangement links TRBV6-1 to TRBJ2-6, with D perhaps matching TRBD1 or TRBD2 (5 bases each). CDR1 and CDR2 from the germline V gene are MNHNS and SASEGT. V was pared by 5 bases and J by 7 bases, with 15 bases between. The CDR3 totals 15 residues. CDR3 residues: CASSSTSGGANVLTF. CDR3 DNA sequence: TGTGCCAGCAGTTCCACTAGTGGGGGAGCCAACGTCCTGACTTTC.

V and J are TRBV29-1 and TRBJ2-1; TRBD2 aligns across 15 bases. The CDR3 is 15 residues long. V was pared by 7 bases and J by 8 bases, with 9 bases of the junction left unmatched. Germline values: CDR1 SQVTM, CDR2 ANQGSEA. The CDR3 DNA reads TGCAGCGGGACCAGGACTAGCGGGAGGGCCGATGAGCAGTTCTTC. Translation: CSGTRTSGRADEQFF.

This clonotype has a count of ten or more. The CDR3 sequence: CASTGGGVAEQYF. The CDR3 coding sequence is TGTGCCAGCACCGGCGGGGGAGTAGCCGAGCAGTACTTC. The chain combines TRBV6-2 or TRBV6-3 with TRBJ2-7, with 7 bases identical to TRBD2. Per germline, CDR1 MNHEY and CDR2 SVGEGT. The CDR3 sequence is 13 residues long. V lost 7 bases to trimming and J lost 6 bases; unmatched junction nucleotides: 9.

This chain's CDR3 is CASSLVAGTDTQYF. The CDR3 bases are TGTGCCAGCAGCTTGGTCGCGGGCACAGATACGCAGTATTTT. This chain joins TRBV5-6 and TRBJ2-3, with no clear D. V was pared by 0 bases and J by 1 base, with 6 bases between. CDR3 length equals 14 residues. CDR1 SGHDT and CDR2 YYEEEE come from the germline V gene.

This clonotype was observed at least ten times. This chain connects TRBV29-1 to TRBJ1-1; D call uncertain. The CDR3 length is 13 residues. CDR1 and CDR2 from the germline V gene are SQVTM and ANQGSEA. V lost 3 bases, J lost 1 base, and 9 bases lay in between. The CDR3 sequence: CSVETLRNTEAFF. The CDR3 DNA reads as TGCAGCGTTGAGACCCTCCGGAACACTGAAGCTTTCTTT.

V usage is TRBV12-5 and J usage is TRBJ2-2, with unresolved D. The V end lost 8 bases, the J end lost 3 bases, and 16 bases lay between the germline ends. Germline CDR1 reads LGHNT; CDR2 reads FRNRAP. The CDR3 length is 15 residues. In DNA form, the CDR3 reads TGTGCTAGTACGAAGGACCGTGGCGACACCGGGGAGCTGTTTTTT. The encoded protein is CASTKDRGDTGELFF.

This clonotype has at least ten counts. The chain recombines TRBV9 with TRBJ1-4, with D unresolved. This CDR3 spans 13 amino acids. Between the trimmed V and J ends, which lost 4 bases and 10 bases, there was a span of 14 bases. Germline CDR1 and CDR2: SGDLS and YYNGEE. DNA of the CDR3: TGTGCCAGCAGCCCAGCCGGGGAGGTAAAACTGTTTTTT. The encoded protein is CASSPAGEVKLFF.